The clone carrying this TCR beta chain has more than one count but fewer than ten. Its antigen is currently unknown. The data derive from a study of T-cell reconstitution after alpha-beta-depleted transplantation in children. The study, taken as a whole, reports: Counts and diversity of T cells one year after transplant came mostly from newly produced T cells.

Germline V gene data show CDR1 as SGDLS and CDR2 as YYNGEE. Trimming shortened V by 3 bases and J by 8 bases, and 15 bases separated the two germline ends. This CDR3 is built from 14 residues. Construction of the TCRbeta library involved unique molecular identifiers. MiXCR was run by TCRdb on the PCR reads, yielding one entry per CDR3 protein. The sample includes 700,000 to 950,000 distinct CDR3 sequences, under 20% of them seen just once. Sequences were derived from PBMCs, mostly from graft donor cells, sampled 360 days after TCRalphabeta/CD19-depleted stem cell transplant. The chain links TRBV9 to TRBJ2-1; a weak D match, TRBD1 (6 bases). The sequence came from a male patient aged 10-17 years who had a stem cell transplant for acute lymphoblastic leukemia, so the T cells may come from the graft donor. CDR3 in amino acids: CASSGDTRFYEQFF. CDR3 DNA: TGTGCCAGCAGCGGGGACACTAGATTCTATGAGCAGTTCTTC.